This T cell receptor beta chain was sequenced during a study of Tregs in tolerant kidney transplant recipients. Method: immunoSEQ multiplex PCR; TCRdb's copy keeps in-frame clones and lacks some. The table records 95,000 to 120,000 clones, 90% of them present only once. Germline CDR1 MNHEY, CDR2 SVGAGI. V lost 0 bases, J lost 4 bases, and 5 bases stayed unmatched. The CDR3 consists of 15 residues. This sequence was found in a human donor who received a combined kidney and bone marrow transplant. The genes are TRBV6-5 and TRBJ1-2, with TRBD1 identical over 7 bases. The sequenced sample was CD4+ T cells from blood, obtained before the transplant. The CDR3 reads CASSYSEGAGYGYTF. DNA for the CDR3: TGTGCCAGCAGTTACTCGGAGGGGGCGGGCTATGGCTACACCTTC.